This T cell receptor (beta chain) was recorded in a study of cytomegalovirus exposure and HLA in healthy donors. This clone was recorded only once. The CDR3 has 16 amino acids. From germline, CDR1 is SQVTM and CDR2 ANQGSEA. Trimming removed 4 bases at V and 0 bases at J, with 18 bases between. The primer mix had 60 Vbeta and 13 Jbeta primers. Sequencing used immunoSEQ multiplex PCR; TCRdb keeps in-frame clones, though not all of them. Here the sample spans under 150,000 clones, about four fifths being singletons. The TCR sequence derives from a male donor in good health and CMV-seronegative. The chain carries TRBV29-1 and TRBJ1-2; D is perhaps TRBD1 (5 bases). Sequenced: PBMCs. As DNA, the CDR3 is TGCAGCGTTGGGCGGGACCTCACCCTTTCTAACTATGGCTACACCTTC. Its protein is CSVGRDLTLSNYGYTF.